These T cell receptor beta chains were read from a single sample in a study of cytomegalovirus exposure and HLA in healthy donors. Sequencing was performed with immunoSEQ multiplex PCR; in TCRdb, only in-frame clones are kept and a portion is missing. The sample has 200,000 to 300,000 clones; roughly 86% are singletons. The sequencing input was PBMCs. Every receptor here comes from a woman between 25 and 40 years old in good health and CMV-seropositive. The CDR3 runs from the conserved cysteine through the conserved F or W. The D gene is left open where the match is weak. Only some rows state a clone size, as once, few, many or a class for expanded clones.

D: -; V: TRBV29-1; J: TRBJ1-2; size: few; CDR3: CSVPVGGGHTF; DNA: TGCAGCGTCCCGGTGGGGGGTGGGCACACCTTC
D: TRBD2; V: TRBV7-9; J: TRBJ2-1; size: -; CDR3: CASSSGLAGGAYLAFF; DNA: TGTGCCAGCAGCTCAGGACTAGCGGGAGGGGCTTATCTTGCGTTCTTC
D: -; V: TRBV7-9; J: TRBJ2-5; size: -; CDR3: CASSLVPGVGETQYF; DNA: TGTGCCAGCAGCTTAGTCCCGGGAGTAGGGGAGACCCAGTACTTC
D: TRBD1; V: TRBV29-1; J: TRBJ1-4; size: few; CDR3: CSVGWGGTGREKLFF; DNA: TGCAGCGTTGGTTGGGGGGGGACAGGGCGTGAAAAACTGTTTTTT
D: -; V: TRBV28; J: TRBJ1-2; size: once; CDR3: CASSPQGLVIYGYTF; DNA: TGTGCCAGCAGCCCCCAGGGGTTAGTGATCTATGGCTACACCTTC
D: -; V: TRBV27; J: TRBJ2-1; size: once; CDR3: CASSLTGRFSNEQFF; DNA: TGTGCCAGCAGTCTAACAGGGAGATTCTCCAATGAGCAGTTCTTC
D: -; V: TRBV6-5; J: TRBJ2-1; size: -; CDR3: CASRYLNEQFF; DNA: TGTGCCAGCAGATACCTAAATGAGCAGTTCTTC
D: TRBD2; V: TRBV7-3; J: TRBJ2-2; size: -; CDR3: CASSLLAGDTGELFF; DNA: TGTGCCAGCAGCTTGCTAGCGGGAGACACCGGGGAGCTGTTTTTT
D: -; V: TRBV6-1; J: TRBJ1-2; size: -; CDR3: CASSEAPTPLNYGYTF; DNA: TGTGCCAGCAGTGAAGCGCCTACTCCCCTAAACTATGGCTACACCTTC
D: -; V: TRBV28; J: TRBJ1-1; size: once; CDR3: CASSTGNTEAFF; DNA: TGTGCCAGCAGTACCGGGAACACTGAAGCTTTCTTT
D: -; V: TRBV30; J: TRBJ1-1; size: -; CDR3: CAWSDLIYQVNTEAFF; DNA: TGTGCCTGGAGTGACCTAATCTATCAGGTGAACACTGAAGCTTTCTTT
D: -; V: TRBV7-9; J: TRBJ2-7; size: -; CDR3: CASSSLPGEQYF; DNA: TGTGCCAGCAGCTCCTTGCCCGGGGAGCAGTACTTC
D: TRBD2; V: TRBV14; J: TRBJ2-1; size: once; CDR3: CASSQAASGRVRNEQFF; DNA: TGTGCCAGCAGCCAAGCGGCTAGCGGGAGGGTACGCAATGAGCAGTTCTTC
D: TRBD1; V: TRBV10-1; J: TRBJ1-1; size: -; CDR3: CASSRQGRTEAFF; DNA: TGCGCCAGCAGCAGACAGGGCAGGACTGAAGCTTTCTTT
D: -; V: TRBV6-1; J: TRBJ2-1; size: -; CDR3: CASSEVGDSGFF; DNA: TGTGCCAGCAGCGAAGTAGGGGATTCCGGGTTCTTC
D: -; V: TRBV19; J: TRBJ2-2; size: -; CDR3: CASSMSGSTGELFF; DNA: TGTGCCAGTAGTATGTCGGGATCCACCGGGGAGCTGTTTTTT
D: -; V: TRBV6-5; J: TRBJ2-2; size: -; CDR3: CASRAGTLNTGELFF; DNA: TGTGCCAGCAGGGCCGGGACTCTAAACACCGGGGAGCTGTTTTTT
D: -; V: TRBV27; J: TRBJ2-7; size: -; CDR3: CASSQLGFYEQYF; DNA: TGTGCCAGCAGTCAACTAGGATTCTACGAGCAGTACTTC
D: -; V: TRBV27; J: TRBJ1-1; size: -; CDR3: CASSLSVERPDTEAFF; DNA: TGTGCCAGCAGTTTATCGGTGGAGAGACCCGACACTGAAGCTTTCTTT
D: -; V: TRBV18; J: TRBJ1-1; size: -; CDR3: CASSPRRTTPHKNTEAFF; DNA: TGTGCCAGCTCACCACGAAGAACAACGCCACATAAGAACACTGAAGCTTTCTTT
D: TRBD2; V: TRBV7-6; J: TRBJ2-7; size: -; CDR3: CASSPTSGSVYEQYF; DNA: TGTGCCAGCAGCCCGACTAGCGGGAGTGTGTACGAGCAGTACTTC
D: -; V: TRBV30; J: TRBJ1-2; size: -; CDR3: CACSPSGSGGYTF; DNA: TGTGCCTGCTCCCCGTCGGGGAGCGGAGGCTACACCTTC